This T cell receptor beta chain was documented in a study of cytomegalovirus exposure and HLA in healthy donors. This clone was seen only once. Antigen specificity is unknown. Study-wide results and caveats: TCR beta sequences reportedly predicted the HLA-A and HLA-B alleles of most subjects accurately. The only immune exposure information that was available was CMV serostatus. Diagnosis of cytomegalovirus status made by the classifier reportedly showed high specificity and sensitivity.

This CDR3 is 18 amino acids long. V was shortened by 0 bases and J by 0 bases, with 17 bases between the two germline ends. Germline CDR1 MGHRA, CDR2 YSYEKL. 13 Jbeta primers and 60 Vbeta primers were used for the PCR. Data came from immunoSEQ multiplex PCR; TCRdb stores just in-frame clones and leaves some out. This table has 85,000 to 130,000 clones, 75% appearing once. The sequence was collected from a male donor in good health and CMV-seropositive. Material for sequencing was PBMCs. V and J are TRBV4-1 and TRBJ1-1, with a weak D call TRBD1 (6 bases). CDR3 in amino acids: CASSQERAQGYMNTEAFF. CDR3 bases: TGCGCCAGCAGCCAAGAACGGGCACAGGGCTACATGAACACTGAAGCTTTCTTT.